These 9 T cell receptor beta chains share one sample of origin, sequenced in a study of naive and memory T cell subsets. Whole-blood samples were approximately 2.6 ml of peripheral blood from healthy adult volunteers. Reverse transcription of blood and skin TCR RNA was primed at alpha and beta constant regions. TCRdb called the 5' RACE reads again in MiXCR, with one record for every CDR3 protein. The sample has over 20,000 distinct CDR3 sequences, approximately 24% seen once. These receptors came from a female donor in good health.

This clonotype has a count of ten or more. V gene TRBV20-1 combines with J gene TRBJ2-5, with 9 bases aligning to TRBD2. The CDR3 extends over 15 amino acids. V was pared by 4 bases and J by 1 base, with 7 bases of the junction left unmatched. Germline V gene sequence: CDR1 DFQATT, CDR2 SNEGSKA (reference sequence). The CDR3 spells CSATPRTSAQETQYF. As DNA, the CDR3 is TGCAGTGCTACACCCCGGACTAGCGCCCAAGAGACCCAGTACTTC.

This clonotype was counted a few times. A junction boundary mismatches the germline segment, possibly from a read error. J is TRBJ2-2 and V is TRBV6-5; tentative D call: TRBD1 (5 bases). Looked up from germline, CDR1 is MNHEY and CDR2 is SVGAGI. CDR3 length equals 12 residues. The CDR3 DNA reads as TGTGCCAGCGGTTACAGGAACGGGGAGCTGTTTTTT. Its translation: CASGYRNGELFF.

As regards this clonotype: A much larger clone lies a single base off, so this may be a read error. The chain couples TRBV29-1 to TRBJ1-5; 8 bases match TRBD1. Germline values: CDR1 SQVTM, CDR2 ANQGSEA. The CDR3 has 15 residues. The junction had 9 bases not matched to a gene; V was cut back by 6 bases and J by 2 bases. The CDR3 sequence is CSVATGTGCNQPQHF. CDR3 DNA sequence: TGCAGCGTGGCCACCGGGACAGGCTGCAATCAGCCCCAGCATTTT.

The chain is built from TRBV6-5 and TRBJ2-7; D remains ambiguous. The germline CDR1 and CDR2 sequences are MNHEY and SVGAGI. V was clipped by 5 bases and J by 0 bases, with 8 bases between them. The CDR3 extends over 13 amino acids. The CDR3 protein is CASSPRASYEQYF. The CDR3 DNA reads as TGTGCCAGCAGTCCACGGGCCTCCTACGAGCAGTACTTC.

By frequency in the sample, this clonotype is medium-sized (0.01 to 0.1%). The rearrangement uses TRBV18 and TRBJ1-5, with no clear D. Germline lookup yields CDR1 KGHSH and CDR2 LQKENI. CDR3 length equals 14 residues. Trimming removed 4 bases from V and 0 bases from J, with 7 bases in between. The CDR3 region has the DNA TGTGCCAGCTCACACAAACCTAGCAATCAGCCCCAGCATTTT. Its translation is CASSHKPSNQPQHF. Full variable domain (remainder filled in from reference TRBV18 and TRBJ1-5): NAGVMQNPRHLVRRRGQEARLRCSPMKGHSHVYWYRQLPEEGLKFMVYLQKENIIDESGMPKERFSAEFPKEGPSILRIQQVVRGDSAAYFCASSHKPSNQPQHFGDGTRLSIL.

This chain links TRBV5-5 with TRBJ2-7; D is unresolved. Germline values: CDR1 SGHKS, CDR2 YYEKEE (reference sequence). V dropped 0 bases and J dropped 2 bases, with 12 bases sitting between them. The CDR3 sequence is 15 residues long. The CDR3 nucleotides are TGTGCCAGCAGCTTGGAGTTACAGAATGCCTACGAGCAGTACTTC. Protein: CASSLELQNAYEQYF.

This sequence joins TRBV4-3 and TRBJ2-7, with 11 positions matching TRBD2. The germline gives CDR1 LGHNA, CDR2 YSLEER. V was pared by 1 base and J by 6 bases, with 14 bases of the junction left unmatched. CDR3 length: 18 residues. CDR3 residues: CASSQGAGEGTSGPEQYF. CDR3 sequence (DNA): TGCGCCAGCAGCCAAGGGGCGGGAGAGGGGACTAGCGGACCCGAGCAGTACTTC.

This clonotype was counted only a few times. The chain carries TRBV20-1 and TRBJ1-2; a weak D match, TRBD1 (5 bases). From germline, CDR1 is DFQATT and CDR2 SNEGSKA (reference sequence). V was clipped by 6 bases and J by 3 bases, with 11 bases between them. This CDR3 is built from 12 residues. CDR3 coding DNA: TGCAGTGCGGAGGGGAACGACTATGGCTACACCTTC. This encodes CSAEGNDYGYTF.

The chain carries TRBV20-1 and TRBJ2-7, with TRBD1 as a possible D gene (7 bases). CDR1 is DFQATT and CDR2 is SNEGSKA in the germline V gene (reference sequence). Trimming took 1 base from V and 4 from J, leaving 14 bases between them. The CDR3 totals 14 residues. The DNA of the CDR3 is TGCAGTGCTAGAGGTCCCAGGGGGACTTACGAGCAGTACTTC. Its protein product is CSARGPRGTYEQYF.